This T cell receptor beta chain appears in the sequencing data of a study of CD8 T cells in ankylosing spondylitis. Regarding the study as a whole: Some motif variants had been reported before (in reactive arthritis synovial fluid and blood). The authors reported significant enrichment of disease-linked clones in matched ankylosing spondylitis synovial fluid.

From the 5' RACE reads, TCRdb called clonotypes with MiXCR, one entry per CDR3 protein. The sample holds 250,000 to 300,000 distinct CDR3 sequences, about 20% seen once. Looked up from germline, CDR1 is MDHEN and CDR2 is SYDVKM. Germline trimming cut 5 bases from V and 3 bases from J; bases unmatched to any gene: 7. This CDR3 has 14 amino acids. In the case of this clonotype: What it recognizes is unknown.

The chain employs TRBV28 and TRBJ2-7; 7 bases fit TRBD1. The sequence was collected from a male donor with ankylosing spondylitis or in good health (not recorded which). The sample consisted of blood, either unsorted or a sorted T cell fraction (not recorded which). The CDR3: CASSEPRTGYEQYF. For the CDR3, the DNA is TGTGCCAGCAGTGAGCCTCGGACAGGCTACGAGCAGTACTTC.